A single sample gave rise to the 18 T cell receptor beta chains below, sequenced in a study of CD8+ T cells in alopecia areata. In each case, RNA was isolated and then reverse transcribed into cDNA as the sequencing template. Some clones are missing from TCRdb's copy, which holds only in-frame ones; the method was immunoSEQ multiplex PCR. The table lists about 300,000 clones, no singletons, with more than 0.95% in the top ten. Using CD4, CD8alpha, NKG2D, NKG2ACE and other markers, pooled cutaneous lymph node cells were sorted. The sample comprised CD4+ T cells sorted from a lymph node. These TCRs come from a C3H/HeJ mouse with alopecia areata. MHC haplotype: H2-k.

This clone came up a few times. All gene names here are mouse names. The part of the CDR3 DNA that was read is TGTGCCAGCAGCCCCACAGGGAATGCT. Protein product: CASSPTGNA. The complete CDR3 sequence is CASSPTGNAEQFF. The chain uses TRBV5 and TRBJ2-1, with D possibly TRBD1 on 6 matching bases. Sequencing ends 4 residues short of the CDR3 end; the germline J gene provides the rest. The CDR3 covers 13 residues. Germline V gene sequence: CDR1 LGHNA, CDR2 YNLKQL (reference sequence). V lost 4 bases and J lost 5, with 9 bases in between.

A remark on this clone: Being one base from a much bigger clone, this may be a read error. Genes here carry mouse names. The read terminates 4 residues before the CDR3 end, so the remaining end is supplied by the germline J gene. This sample includes further DNA sequences coding for the same CDR3. The chain has TRBV5 and TRBJ1-2; 9 bases map to TRBD1. In germline, CDR1 is LGHNA, CDR2 YNLKQL (reference sequence). The CDR3 runs 14 residues. Trimming at V came to 4 bases and at J to 2 bases, leaving 2 bases not matched to a gene. The CDR3 loop is CASSLTGGNSDYTF. The sequenced part of the CDR3 DNA is TGTGCCAGCAGCCTCACAGGGGGCAACTCC.

This clone was found a few times. All gene names here are mouse names. The observed sequence ends 4 residues before the CDR3 terminus, with the missing tail filled in from the germline J gene. This chain connects TRBV17 to TRBJ2-5, with 9 positions matching TRBD2. The CDR3 is 15 residues long. The V gene's germline CDR1 is MNHDT and CDR2 YYDKIL. The sequenced CDR3 bases are TGTGCTAGCAGTAGAGATCGCTGGGGGGGGGAC. This codes for CASSRDRWGGD. The CDR3 reads in full as CASSRDRWGGDTQYF.

In its sample, this clone was seen many times. Gene names and germline refer to mouse. The read stops 4 residues short of the end of the CDR3; the missing end is completed from the germline J gene. Different DNA sequences within this sample yield the same CDR3. The chain joins TRBV1 to TRBJ1-2, with 7 bases that match TRBD1. Germline lookup yields CDR1 NSQYPW and CDR2 LRSPGD (reference sequence). V dropped 6 bases and J dropped 3; count of bases not matched to a gene: 4. The CDR3 has 13 amino acids. The CDR3 sequence: CTCRRQGDSDYTF. Partial CDR3 DNA: TGCACCTGCAGACGACAGGGCGACTCC.

A remark on this clone: The gene names given are mouse names. The CDR3 extends 4 residues past the end of the read, so its final part is completed from the germline J gene. The genes are TRBV12-1 and TRBJ1-2, with D perhaps TRBD1 (5 bases). The CDR3 runs 13 residues. Per germline, CDR1 SGHSN and CDR2 HYEKVE. V was trimmed by 0 bases and J by 4 bases, leaving 8 bases between them. CDR3 region: CASSLEGSSDYTF. CDR3 DNA, as far as it was read: TGTGCCAGCTCTCTCGAGGGGTCCTCC.

This clone has a handful of counts. The gene names given are mouse names. The sequenced fragment ends 4 residues before the CDR3 boundary, so the rest is inferred from the germline J gene. The same CDR3 is also encoded by other DNA sequences in this sample. V and J are TRBV13-1 and TRBJ2-3; 13 nucleotides line up with TRBD2. CDR1 NSHNY and CDR2 SYGAGN come from the germline V gene. The CDR3 contains 16 residues. The trim removed 3 bases at V and 3 bases at J, leaving 4 bases unmatched. Incomplete CDR3 DNA: TGTGCCAGCAGTGGGACTGGGGGGGCGCGGGCAGAA. The encoded protein is CASSGTGGARAE. The CDR3 in its entirety is CASSGTGGARAETLYF.

The sample holds a few counts of this clone. Mouse names are used for the genes. The sequenced fragment ends 4 residues before the CDR3 boundary, so the rest is inferred from the germline J gene. V is TRBV13-1 and J is TRBJ2-1, with a weak D call TRBD1 (6 bases). This CDR3 has 12 amino acids. The V end was cut by 5 bases, the J end by 5 bases, with 8 bases between. The germline V gene has CDR1 NSHNY and CDR2 SYGAGN. The CDR3 reads CASRAGDAEQFF. CDR3 bases read: TGTGCCAGCAGGGCAGGGGATGCT.

As regards this clone: Gene names follow the mouse nomenclature. From the germline J gene comes the end of the CDR3, since the read stops 4 residues before it. The sample contains more than one DNA sequence encoding this CDR3. The genes are TRBV13-3 and TRBJ2-7; 11 bases line up with TRBD1. The CDR3 runs 13 residues. CDR1 is NNHDY and CDR2 is SYVADS in the germline V gene. The chain's CDR3 is CASSRTGGDEQYF. CDR3 DNA (partial): TGTGCCAGCAGTCGGACAGGGGGCGAT.

This clone has a handful of counts. The genes are named according to mouse. The CDR3 extends 4 residues past the end of the read, so its final part is completed from the germline J gene. Within the sample, other DNA sequences also encode this same CDR3. This chain uses TRBV19 with TRBJ2-1, with D possibly being TRBD1 (5 bases). The CDR3 is made up of 13 amino acids. Germline-derived CDR1 and CDR2 are FNHDT and SITEND (reference sequence). The V gene lost 3 bases and the J gene lost 3 bases, with 7 bases spanning the gap. Partial CDR3 DNA: TGTGCCAGCAGTACCGACAGCTATGCT. Translated, it gives CASSTDSYA. From start to end, the CDR3 is CASSTDSYAEQFF. Filled out from reference TRBV19 and TRBJ2-1, the complete variable domain reads GGIITQTPKFLIGQEGQKLTLKCQQNFNHDTMYWYRQDSGKGLRLIYYSITENDLQKGDLSEGYDASREKKSSFSLTVTSAQKNEMAVFLCASSTDSYAEQFFGPGTRLTVL.

In regard to this clone: Gene names refer to mouse genes. The sequenced fragment ends 3 residues before the CDR3 boundary, so the rest is inferred from the germline J gene. V and J are TRBV5 and TRBJ1-6; a weak D match, TRBD1 (6 bases). TRBJ1-6 is placed among ORFs of uncertain function. Per the germline V gene, CDR1 is LGHNA and CDR2 is YNLKQL (reference sequence). The CDR3 totals 15 residues. V shed 4 bases and J shed 4 bases, with 11 bases lying between them. CDR3 region: CASSPGDKYNSPLYF. The CDR3 bases that were read are TGTGCCAGCAGCCCGGGGGACAAATATAATTCGCCC.

As for this clone: Genes and germline come from the mouse. The read gets to within 4 residues of the CDR3 end, and the germline J gene fills in the rest. The V call is TRBV5, the J call TRBJ2-2, with D hard to call. Trimming removed 6 bases at V and 0 bases at J, with 8 bases between. CDR1 and CDR2 from the germline V gene are LGHNA and YNLKQL (reference sequence). This CDR3 spans 14 amino acids. The sequenced part of the CDR3 DNA is TGTGCCAGCAGTGCTACTTCAAACACCGGG. It translates to CASSATSNTG. The CDR3 in its entirety is CASSATSNTGQLYF.

Concerning this clone: Gene names are the mouse ones. The CDR3 end lies 4 residues beyond the end of the read and is filled in from the germline J gene. The V and J genes are TRBV13-3 and TRBJ2-5; maybe TRBD2 (6 bases). The CDR3 runs 13 residues. Germline lookup yields CDR1 NNHDY and CDR2 SYVADS. Trimming removed 6 bases at V and 2 bases at J, with 10 bases between. The DNA read from the CDR3 is TGTGCCAGCATGCGGGGGGTCCAAGAC. It translates to CASMRGVQD. The whole CDR3 protein reads CASMRGVQDTQYF. The full variable domain, its missing parts supplied by reference TRBV13-3 and TRBJ2-5, is EAAVTQSPRSKVAVTGGKVTLSCHQTNNHDYMYWYRQDTGHGLRLIHYSYVADSTEKGDIPDGYKASRPSQENFSLILELASLSQTAVYFCASMRGVQDTQYFGPGTRLLVL.

This clone has just a few counts. Gene names are the mouse ones. The CDR3 goes on 4 residues after the read ends, and that part is filled in from the germline J gene. The sample carries other DNA sequences with the same CDR3. The chain employs TRBV5 and TRBJ1-2; TRBD1 matches at 7 bases. The CDR3 totals 15 residues. V shed 4 bases, J shed 0 bases, and the junction held 5 bases outside the gene matches. The germline CDR1 and CDR2 sequences are LGHNA and YNLKQL (reference sequence). The part of the CDR3 DNA that was read is TGTGCCAGCAGCCCTCACAGGGGTGCAAACTCC. Translating gives CASSPHRGANS. The full CDR3 sequence reads CASSPHRGANSDYTF.

This clone was counted between two and nine times. Genes and germline are mouse. The read ends 4 residues shy of where the CDR3 ends; the end is completed using the germline J gene. This sample also contains other DNA sequences that code for the same CDR3. The chain carries TRBV1 and TRBJ2-1; 11 nucleotides align to TRBD2. Trimming at V came to 3 bases and at J to 0 bases, leaving 1 base not matched to a gene. This CDR3 contains 16 residues. In germline, CDR1 is NSQYPW, CDR2 LRSPGD (reference sequence). The DNA read from the CDR3 is TGCACCTGCAGTGCCGGACTGGGGGGTAACTATGCT. This sequence encodes CTCSAGLGGNYA. The CDR3 reads in full as CTCSAGLGGNYAEQFF. The full variable domain, with the rest looked up from reference TRBV1 and TRBJ2-1, is VTLLEQNPRWRLVPRGQAVNLRCILKNSQYPWMSWYQQDLQKQLQWLFTLRSPGDKEVKSLPGADYLATRVTDTELRLQVANMSQGRTLYCTCSAGLGGNYAEQFFGPGTRLTVL.

This clone came up a few times. Gene names and germline match the mouse. With the read ending 3 residues before the CDR3 end, the germline J gene is used to fill in that end. J is TRBJ1-6 and V is TRBV31, with D tentatively TRBD1 (5 bases). TRBJ1-6 is treated as an ORF (open reading frame) with a function not yet certain. CDR3 length: 15 amino acids. Germline V gives CDR1 GKSSPN, CDR2 SITVG. Trimming stripped 0 bases from V and 9 bases from J, with 15 bases between. The CDR3 sequence is CAWSLGGKKGSPLYF. Incomplete CDR3 DNA: TGTGCCTGGAGTCTGGGGGGAAAGAAGGGTTCGCCC.

In its sample, this clone was seen a few times. The gene symbols are mouse symbols. Read data end 4 residues before the CDR3 end; the end is taken from the germline J gene. The V call is TRBV29, the J call TRBJ1-2, with a weak D call TRBD1 (5 bases). The CDR3 length is 14 residues. V shed 2 bases and J shed 3 bases, with 10 bases lying between them. The germline gives CDR1 MSHET, CDR2 SYDVDS. The CDR3 loop reads CASSLLGPDSDYTF. The sequenced CDR3 bases are TGTGCTAGCAGTTTACTGGGGCCCGACTCC. Full variable domain (remainder filled in from reference TRBV29 and TRBJ1-2): DMKVTQMPRYLIKRMGENVLLECGQDMSHETMYWYRQDPGLGLQLIYISYDVDSNSEGDIPKGYRVSRKKREHFSLILDSAKTNQTSVYFCASSLLGPDSDYTFGSGTRLLVI.

A note on this clone: Gene labels here are mouse ones. Coverage ceases 4 residues before the CDR3 finishes, and the germline J gene fills in the end. Other DNA variants within this sample encode the same CDR3. The chain recombines TRBV5 with TRBJ2-3, with 8 bases fitting TRBD2. From germline, CDR1 is LGHNA and CDR2 YNLKQL (reference sequence). Trimming removed 6 bases from V and 0 bases from J; junction bases left unmatched: 5. The CDR3 is 15 residues long. The CDR3 DNA, read in part, is TGTGCCAGCAGTCGGACTGGGTCTAGTGCAGAA. Translated: CASSRTGSSAE. The full CDR3 reads CASSRTGSSAETLYF.

This clone was detected a few times. Genes and germline come from the mouse. The sequenced fragment ends 3 residues before the CDR3 boundary, so the rest is inferred from the germline J gene. The gene calls are TRBV13-2 and TRBJ1-6, with 8 bases fitting TRBD1. TRBJ1-6 is an ORF for which the function is uncertain. CDR1 is NNHNN, CDR2 SYGAGS, per germline (reference sequence). J was trimmed by 7 bases and V by 3 bases; bases with no gene match: 3. This CDR3 has 14 residues. CDR3 DNA (partial): TGTGCCAGCGGTGGACAGGGGAGGAATTCGCCC. It is translated as CASGGQGRNSP. From start to end, the CDR3 is CASGGQGRNSPLYF.